This TCR beta chain was found in a study of cytomegalovirus exposure and HLA in healthy donors. Notes on the study in general: Information on immune exposure was restricted to one variable (CMV serostatus). It was reported that TCR beta sequences correctly inferred the HLA-A and HLA-B alleles for most subjects. Researchers reported in a later analysis that common viral pathogens appeared linked to several top clusters. Some highly shared sequence variants likely arose as a pipeline artifact.

This clone appeared once. The antigen remains undetermined. The CDR3 covers 12 residues. Germline CDR1 and CDR2: SGHDT and YYEEEE. The germline V and J ends were trimmed by 4 bases and 8 bases, with 10 bases remaining between them. 13 Jbeta primers and 60 Vbeta primers were used for the PCR. TCRdb keeps only in-frame clones here, not all; method: immunoSEQ multiplex PCR. The table shows 150,000 to 200,000 clones, with approximately 73% occurring only once. The sample was PBMCs. The TCR was taken from a man aged 30 to 39 in good health and CMV-seropositive. The chain recombines TRBV5-6 with TRBJ2-1; D is ambiguous. The CDR3 region is CASSLITDEQFF. The CDR3 DNA follows: TGTGCCAGCAGCCTAATTACCGATGAGCAGTTCTTC.